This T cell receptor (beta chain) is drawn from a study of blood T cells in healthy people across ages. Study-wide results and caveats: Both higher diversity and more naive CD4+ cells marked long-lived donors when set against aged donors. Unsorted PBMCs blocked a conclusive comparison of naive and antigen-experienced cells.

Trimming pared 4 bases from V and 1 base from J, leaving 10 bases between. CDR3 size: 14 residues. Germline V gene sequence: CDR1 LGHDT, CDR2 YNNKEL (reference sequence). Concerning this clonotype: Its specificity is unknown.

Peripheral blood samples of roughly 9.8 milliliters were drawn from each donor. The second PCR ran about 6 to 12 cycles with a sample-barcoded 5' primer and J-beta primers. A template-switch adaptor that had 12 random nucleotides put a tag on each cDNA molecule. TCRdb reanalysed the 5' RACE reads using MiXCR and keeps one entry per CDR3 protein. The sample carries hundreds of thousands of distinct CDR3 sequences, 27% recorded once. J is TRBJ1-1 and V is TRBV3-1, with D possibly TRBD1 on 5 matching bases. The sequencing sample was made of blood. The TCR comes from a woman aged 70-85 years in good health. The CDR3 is CASSLITGNTEAFF. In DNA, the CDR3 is TGTGCCAGCAGCCTTATCACAGGGAACACTGAAGCTTTCTTT.